The 8 T cell receptor beta chains below were found in one sample sequenced in a study of T cells after yellow fever vaccination. TCRdb processed the 5' RACE reads anew with MiXCR; each CDR3 protein has one entry. This table holds some 100,000 distinct CDR3 sequences, 7.2% found once. The source was CD4+ T cells sorted from PBMCs, collected about 41 days after the first yellow fever vaccination. The origin of the receptors is a man younger than 35 who received the YFV17D yellow fever vaccine.

The sample holds many counts of this clonotype. The chain combines TRBV7-3 with TRBJ2-2; 8 nucleotides agree with TRBD1. Germline-derived CDR1 and CDR2 are SGHTA and FQGTGA. The CDR3 contains 17 residues. J lost 3 bases, V lost 0 bases, and 6 bases had no gene match. The CDR3 DNA is TGTGCCAGCAGCTTAACGCCGGACAGGGCTTACACCGGGGAGCTGTTTTTT. This sequence encodes CASSLTPDRAYTGELFF.

This clonotype appeared many times. The rearrangement joins TRBV4-1 to TRBJ1-2; 8 nucleotides align to TRBD1. Germline assignment: CDR1 MGHRA and CDR2 YSYEKL. The CDR3 covers 15 residues. V lost 0 bases and J lost 8; bases outside the gene matches: 8. The CDR3 sequence is CASSQDPGGIRGYTF. CDR3 sequence (DNA): TGCGCCAGCAGCCAAGATCCAGGGGGCATTCGCGGCTACACCTTC.

The table lists this clonotype with many counts. The V and J genes are TRBV7-2 and TRBJ1-2, with D possibly TRBD1 on 6 matching bases. Germline-derived CDR1 and CDR2 are SGHTA and FQGNSA. This CDR3 is 14 amino acids long. Trimming stripped 0 bases from V and 7 bases from J, with 12 bases between. CDR3 DNA: TGTGCCAGCAGCTTAGCGCCAGGGGCCGTTGGCTACACCTTC. Its translation: CASSLAPGAVGYTF.

This clonotype came up many times. This chain joins TRBV28 and TRBJ1-5; D is uncertain. This CDR3 has 14 amino acids. V shed 10 bases and J shed 0 bases, with 13 bases lying between them. Looked up from germline, CDR1 is MDHEN and CDR2 is SYDVKM. The CDR3 here is CATSGSYSNQPQHF. CDR3 coding DNA: TGTGCCACCTCCGGTTCATATAGCAATCAGCCCCAGCATTTT.

This clonotype came up many times. CDR3 sequence (DNA): TGCAGCGCCGGCGGTTGGACAGATACGCAGTATTTT. Its translation is CSAGGWTDTQYF. This sequence joins TRBV29-1 and TRBJ2-3; D is ambiguous. Trimming left V 7 bases short and J 3 bases short, with 11 bases between. Germline CDR1 and CDR2: SQVTM and ANQGSEA. The CDR3 has 12 residues.

This clonotype was counted at least ten times. The rearrangement uses TRBV6-2 or TRBV6-3 and TRBJ2-5; D is perhaps TRBD1 (8 bases). CDR3 length equals 14 residues. Trimming shortened V by 5 bases and J by 7 bases, and 17 bases separated the two germline ends. Germline V lookup: CDR1 MNHEY, CDR2 SVGEGT. DNA of the CDR3: TGTGCCAGCAGTCGGACAGGGAGGGAGAGGACCCAGTACTTC. Protein product: CASSRTGRERTQYF.

This clonotype was observed many times. The rearrangement links TRBV12-3 or TRBV12-4 to TRBJ1-5, with TRBD1 matching 8 bases. Trimming took 5 bases from V and 1 from J; bases not matched to a gene: 4. This CDR3 contains 15 residues. The CDR3 loop is CASSVRTGSNQPQHF. The DNA of the CDR3 is TGTGCCAGCAGTGTCCGGACAGGGAGCAATCAGCCCCAGCATTTT.

This clonotype has a count of ten or more. The V call is TRBV20-1, the J call TRBJ2-1, with D possibly being TRBD1 (5 bases). The CDR3 is made up of 13 amino acids. V was trimmed by 3 bases and J by 2 bases, leaving 8 bases between them. Germline lookup yields CDR1 DFQATT and CDR2 SNEGSKA (reference sequence). In DNA form, the CDR3 reads TGCAGTGCTAGTCAGGGCCCCTACAATGAGCAGTTCTTC. It yields the protein CSASQGPYNEQFF.